This paragraph reports one T cell receptor (beta chain). Antigen: not known. This record belongs to a study of T cell responses to AZD1222 COVID-19 vaccine. General study points: A mostly white British donor set with more females was recruited, and clonal diversity was possibly underestimated.

CDR3 length: 15 residues. Germline-derived CDR1 and CDR2 are LNHDA and SQIVND (reference sequence). The V gene lost 3 bases and the J gene lost 3 bases, with 15 bases spanning the gap. TCRdb's table, derived via immunoSEQ multiplex PCR, lists solely in-frame clones and lacks some. The data hold roughly 55,000 clones, with about 90% observed a single time. Source: peripheral blood, taken on day 0 of AZD1222 vaccination. The receptor's source is an adult in good health. The V gene is TRBV19, the J gene TRBJ2-7, with D possibly matching TRBD2 (6 bases). The CDR3 loop is CASSIYGGESYEQYF. CDR3 DNA: TGTGCCAGTAGTATTTACGGGGGTGAAAGCTACGAGCAGTACTTC.